The entry that follows covers one T cell receptor (beta chain) sequence. The antigen is not known. The entry originates in a study of cytomegalovirus exposure and HLA in healthy donors. Study-wide background: A prior analysis found some 110 million unique TCR beta sequences from approximately 190 million T cells. The study, taken as a whole, reports: According to the study, around 150 TCR beta chains were cytomegalovirus-associated. Links to common viral pathogens appeared, in a later analysis, for several of the most significant clusters.

Primers: 60 Vbeta forward and 13 Jbeta reverse. Data came from immunoSEQ multiplex PCR; TCRdb stores just in-frame clones and leaves some out. The sample shows about 130,000 clones, about two thirds of them seen only once. The CDR3 is 13 residues long. Germline CDR1 is ENHRY and CDR2 is SYGVKD. V lost 5 bases, J lost 7 bases, and 5 bases stayed unmatched. The chain couples TRBV10-3 to TRBJ2-1; TRBD1 aligns across 7 bases. Source material: PBMCs. This TCR derives from a man aged 30-40 years in good health and CMV-seronegative. The DNA for the CDR3 is TGTGCCATCAGTACAGGGGATATAAATGAGCAGTTCTTC. Translated, it gives CAISTGDINEQFF.